The 19 T cell receptor beta chains presented below share a single source sample, sequenced in a study of blood T cell repertoires in COVID-19. Sequencing used immunoSEQ multiplex PCR; TCRdb keeps in-frame clones, though not all of them. Of 250,000 or so clones in the sample, around nine tenths are singletons; the top ten hold 8.5% to 9%. The material sequenced was peripheral blood. The receptors stem from a man aged 40-50 years with active or convalescent COVID-19.

This clone appeared a single time. The rearrangement joins TRBV15 to TRBJ2-7; 9 bases match TRBD2. Germline-derived CDR1 and CDR2 are LNHNV and YYDKDF (reference sequence). Trimming cost V 0 bases and J 2 bases; bases outside gene matches: 5. The CDR3 sequence is 16 residues long. The CDR3 DNA follows: TGTGCCACCAGCAGAGACTTAGCGGGAGTAACCTACGAGCAGTACTTC. It specifies CATSRDLAGVTYEQYF.

The chain combines TRBV27 with TRBJ2-1; D is uncertain. V dropped 0 bases and J dropped 0 bases, with 9 bases sitting between them. The CDR3 loop spans 16 amino acids. Germline CDR1 is MNHEY and CDR2 is SMNVEV (reference sequence). The CDR3 region is CASSLSGLSSYNEQFF. In nucleotides, the CDR3 is TGTGCCAGCAGTTTATCGGGCCTGAGCTCCTACAATGAGCAGTTCTTC.

DNA for the CDR3: TGTGCCAGCAGCCCTTTGTCGACGGACAGGGGCCTTTATGGCTACACCTTC. Its translation is CASSPLSTDRGLYGYTF. The J gene is TRBJ1-2, the V gene TRBV5-4; the match to TRBD1 covers 9 bases. The ends lost 4 bases at V and 5 bases at J; junction bases unmatched: 15. The V gene's germline CDR1 is SGHNT and CDR2 YYREEE (reference sequence). This CDR3 has 17 amino acids. The whole variable domain, filled in from reference TRBV5-4 and TRBJ1-2, reads ETGVTQSPTHLIKTRGQQVTLRCSSQSGHNTVSWYQQALGQGPQFIFQYYREEENGRGNFPPRFSGLQFPNYSSELNVNALELDDSALYLCASSPLSTDRGLYGYTFGSGTRLTVV.

The CDR3 sequence is CATSREGTGIVGYTF. The CDR3 DNA follows: TGTGCCACCAGCAGAGAAGGGACAGGGATAGTCGGCTACACCTTC. The V gene is TRBV15, the J gene TRBJ1-2, with TRBD1 identical over 9 bases. The germline V gene has CDR1 LNHNV and CDR2 YYDKDF (reference sequence). This CDR3 contains 15 residues. The V and J ends lost 0 bases and 8 bases, in that order; junction bases with no gene match: 7.

This sequence joins TRBV5-1 and TRBJ1-1; D call uncertain. Germline assignment: CDR1 SGHRS and CDR2 YFSETQ. The CDR3 covers 14 residues. V was shortened by 0 bases and J by 5 bases, with 11 bases between the two germline ends. CDR3 sequence: CASSLEGRETEAFF. The DNA for the CDR3 is TGCGCCAGCAGCTTGGAAGGGCGGGAGACTGAAGCTTTCTTT. Complete variable domain (other parts from reference TRBV5-1 and TRBJ1-1): KAGVTQTPRYLIKTRGQQVTLSCSPISGHRSVSWYQQTPGQGLQFLFEYFSETQRNKGNFPGRFSGRQFSNSRSEMNVSTLELGDSALYLCASSLEGRETEAFFGQGTRLTVV.

This clone was found many times. V usage is TRBV11-2 and J usage is TRBJ2-7, with D unresolved. Germline values: CDR1 SGHAT, CDR2 FQNNGV. This CDR3 spans 11 amino acids. The V and J ends lost 5 bases and 4 bases respectively, with 6 bases between them. The CDR3 DNA reads TGTGCCAGCAGCCACAAGTACGAGCAGTACTTC. This translates into CASSHKYEQYF.

A single count supports this clone. The chain has TRBV7-6 and TRBJ2-1; TRBD2 agrees at 15 bases. Germline CDR1 and CDR2: SGHVS and FNYEAQ. The CDR3 contains 20 residues. V was clipped by 5 bases and J by 3 bases; unmatched bases: 14. The CDR3 spells CASSTPRRGLAGGDYNEQFF. The CDR3 DNA follows: TGTGCCAGCAGCACACCCCGACGGGGACTAGCGGGAGGAGACTACAATGAGCAGTTCTTC.

V and J are TRBV9 and TRBJ1-3; no clear D gene. The V end lost 2 bases, the J end lost 0 bases, and 9 bases lay between the germline ends. The length of the CDR3 is 15 residues. Per germline, CDR1 SGDLS and CDR2 YYNGEE. As DNA, the CDR3 is TGTGCCAGCAGCGTTGACTTGAGCTCTGGAAACACCATATATTTT. Its translation is CASSVDLSSGNTIYF.

The chain couples TRBV5-1 to TRBJ2-5, with TRBD2 matching 8 bases. The CDR3 sequence is 16 residues long. Losses at the gene ends were 0 bases for V and 5 bases for J; bases not matched to a gene: 9. In germline, CDR1 is SGHRS, CDR2 YFSETQ. CDR3 sequence: CASSLGSGRSEETQYF. In DNA, the CDR3 is TGCGCCAGCAGCTTGGGCAGCGGGAGAAGTGAGGAGACCCAGTACTTC. Full variable domain (rest looked up from reference TRBV5-1 and TRBJ2-5): KAGVTQTPRYLIKTRGQQVTLSCSPISGHRSVSWYQQTPGQGLQFLFEYFSETQRNKGNFPGRFSGRQFSNSRSEMNVSTLELGDSALYLCASSLGSGRSEETQYFGPGTRLLVL.

This chain links TRBV6-1 with TRBJ1-4, with a possible D match to TRBD1 (5 bases). Germline V CDR1 and CDR2: MNHNS, SASEGT. The V and J ends lost 0 bases and 0 bases respectively, with 5 bases between them. There are 15 residues in the CDR3. This CDR3 reads CASSEAQATNEKLFF. The CDR3 DNA reads as TGTGCCAGCAGTGAAGCACAGGCAACTAATGAAAAACTGTTTTTT.

CDR3 in amino acids: CASSLTVGPTVGAFF. Written as DNA, the CDR3 is TGTGCCAGCAGCTTAACGGTGGGCCCGACCGTGGGAGCTTTCTTT. V gene TRBV7-3 combines with J gene TRBJ1-1; D gene unclear. The CDR3 length is 15 residues. Germline CDR1 and CDR2: SGHTA and FQGTGA. Trimming left V 0 bases short and J 10 bases short, with 18 bases between.

CDR3 amino acids: CASSMMGGLETQYF. The CDR3 DNA reads as TGTGCCAGTAGTATGATGGGGGGGTTGGAGACCCAGTACTTC. This rearrangement joins TRBV19 to TRBJ2-5, with 7 bases that match TRBD2. The germline gives CDR1 LNHDA, CDR2 SQIVND (reference sequence). This CDR3 is built from 14 residues. The junction had 6 bases not matched to a gene; V was cut back by 3 bases and J by 5 bases.

The J gene is TRBJ1-1, the V gene TRBV12-3 or TRBV12-4; 7 nucleotides agree with TRBD1. The CDR3 is 13 residues long. V lost 5 bases to trimming and J lost 0 bases; unmatched junction nucleotides: 0. CDR3 nucleotides: TGTGCCAGCAGTGGACAGGTGAACACTGAAGCTTTCTTT. Residues: CASSGQVNTEAFF.

The V gene is TRBV3-1 (or the pseudogene TRBV3-2), the J gene TRBJ2-2, with TRBD2 matching 7 bases. The germline V gene encodes CDR1 LGHDT and CDR2 YNNKEL (reference sequence). The ends lost 4 bases at V and 1 base at J; junction bases unmatched: 3. CDR3 length: 15 residues. DNA of the CDR3: TGTGCCAGCAGCCCCCGGGGGGTGAACACCGGGGAGCTGTTTTTT. It encodes CASSPRGVNTGELFF.

The rearrangement joins TRBV20-1 to TRBJ2-7; no clear D. Germline V gene data show CDR1 as DFQATT and CDR2 as SNEGSKA (reference sequence). With 6 bases removed from V and 2 bases from J, the gap between germline ends came to 14 bases. The CDR3 is 13 amino acids. For the CDR3, the DNA is TGCAGTGCCAGTGGCGGCTTGACCTACGAGCAGTACTTC. It encodes CSASGGLTYEQYF.

V and J are TRBV28 and TRBJ1-5, with D tentatively TRBD1 (6 bases). Germline CDR1 and CDR2: MDHEN and SYDVKM. The CDR3 has 15 amino acids. Between the trimmed V and J ends, which lost 2 bases and 0 bases, there was a span of 8 bases. DNA for the CDR3: TGTGCCAGCAGTTTAAGCAGGGGTAGCAATCAGCCCCAGCATTTT. Translation: CASSLSRGSNQPQHF.

The chain employs TRBV15 and TRBJ2-3; D is possibly TRBD1 (6 bases). V lost 4 bases to trimming and J lost 11 bases, with 19 bases between them. This CDR3 spans 14 amino acids. Germline V gene sequence: CDR1 LNHNV, CDR2 YYDKDF (reference sequence). This CDR3 is CATSNPPARGRQYF. CDR3 DNA sequence: TGTGCCACCAGCAACCCCCCGGCCAGGGGAAGGCAGTATTTT.

The chain is built from TRBV12-5 and TRBJ2-1; 10 positions agree with TRBD2. Germline loops: CDR1 LGHNT, CDR2 FRNRAP. The CDR3 extends over 14 amino acids. V trimming: 5 bases; J trimming: 7 bases; junction bases outside the gene matches: 5. CDR3 loop: CASGLAGVVNEQFF. The DNA of the CDR3 is TGTGCTAGTGGTCTAGCGGGAGTAGTGAATGAGCAGTTCTTC.

The chain links TRBV19 to TRBJ1-1; possibly TRBD1 for D (6 bases). Germline CDR1 is LNHDA and CDR2 is SQIVND (reference sequence). Trimming shortened V by 5 bases and J by 1 base, and 26 bases separated the two germline ends. This CDR3 region has 19 residues. The CDR3 region has the DNA TGTGCCAGTAGTTTCCCCCTCACAGGGCATCGGGCGTCGAACACTGAAGCTTTCTTT. Its protein product is CASSFPLTGHRASNTEAFF.